Shown below are 18 T cell receptor beta chains from a single sample sequenced in a study of technical replicates of blood from a few donors. Sequencing was performed with immunoSEQ multiplex PCR; in TCRdb, only in-frame clones are kept and a portion is missing. The sample consists of 70,000 or so clones, 75% to 95% of them appearing once. Input material: T cells isolated from PBMCs. These receptors originate from a human donor in good health. Some clones in this sample may be carry-over from other donors' samples.

This clone was seen a handful of times. J is TRBJ2-7 and V is TRBV2; 10 bases match TRBD1. V was clipped by 7 bases and J by 2 bases; unmatched bases: 5. The CDR3 length is 14 residues. Germline assignment: CDR1 SNHLY and CDR2 FYNNEI. CDR3 loop: CASIKGTGAYEQYF. The CDR3 nucleotides are TGTGCCAGCATAAAAGGGACAGGGGCCTACGAGCAGTACTTC.

This rearrangement joins TRBV7-8 to TRBJ1-2; possibly TRBD1 for D (6 bases). Germline-derived CDR1 and CDR2 are SGHVS and FQNEAQ. V gave up 5 bases and J gave up 11 bases, with 18 bases separating them. CDR3 length equals 13 residues. The CDR3 protein is CASSVDSIDRYTF. CDR3 nucleotide sequence: TGTGCCAGCAGCGTGGACAGCATCGATCGGTACACCTTC. Together with reference TRBV7-8 and TRBJ1-2, the CDR3 gives the full variable domain: GAGVSQSPRYKVAKRGQDVALRCDPISGHVSLFWYQQALGQGPEFLTYFQNEAQLDKSGLPSDRFFAERPEGSVSTLKIQRTQQEDSAVYLCASSVDSIDRYTFGSGTRLTVV.

This chain uses TRBV10-3 with TRBJ2-3, with 11 bases fitting TRBD2. The V gene end was trimmed by 6 bases and the J gene end by 5 bases; junction bases not matched to a gene: 10. Per the germline V gene, CDR1 is ENHRY and CDR2 is SYGVKD. There are 16 residues in the CDR3. The CDR3 DNA sequence: TGTGCCATCAGCTTAACTAGCGGGAGCGGGGTAGATACGCAGTATTTT. It is translated as CAISLTSGSGVDTQYF.

This clone was counted once. This sequence joins TRBV4-2 and TRBJ2-2; D might be TRBD1 (8 bases). Trimming took off 1 base at V and 6 bases at J, with 12 bases between the two ends. CDR3 length equals 15 residues. CDR1 and CDR2 (germline): LGHNA, YNFKEQ. The CDR3 nucleotides read TGTGCCAGCAGCCAAGTACAGGGGGGGGCCGGGGAGCTGTTTTTT. Its translation is CASSQVQGGAGELFF.

The chain is built from TRBV6-6 and TRBJ1-4; TRBD1 might be the D (6 bases). V shed 6 bases and J shed 2 bases, with 13 bases lying between them. Germline lookup yields CDR1 MNHNY and CDR2 SVGAGI (reference sequence). CDR3 length equals 15 residues. CDR3 sequence: CASRQGSWTNEKLFF. The CDR3 DNA reads TGTGCCAGCAGACAGGGCTCTTGGACTAATGAAAAACTGTTTTTT.

The V gene is TRBV6-1, the J gene TRBJ2-5; 8 bases agree with TRBD1. Unmatched junction bases numbered 6, after V lost 7 bases and J lost 2 bases. The CDR3 contains 14 residues. The germline CDR1 and CDR2 sequences are MNHNS and SASEGT. As DNA, the CDR3 is TGTGCCAGCACCCGAGGACAGGGACAAGAGACCCAGTACTTC. Its protein is CASTRGQGQETQYF.

The rearrangement joins TRBV4-1 to TRBJ2-4; 7 bases are a match to TRBD2. This CDR3 region has 17 residues. Germline V gene lookup returns CDR1 MGHRA and CDR2 YSYEKL. V was pared by 4 bases and J by 0 bases, with 9 bases of the junction left unmatched. The CDR3 nucleotides are TGCGCCAGCAGCCTGGGGGAGGGATACTTAGCCAAAAACATTCAGTACTTC. Translated, it gives CASSLGEGYLAKNIQYF.

The chain links TRBV2 to TRBJ2-1; TRBD2 matches 7 bases. V dropped 4 bases and J dropped 2; count of bases not matched to a gene: 11. The CDR3 has 17 residues. Germline CDR1 is SNHLY and CDR2 is FYNNEI. The CDR3 region is CASSGPLTGGTYNEQFF. The CDR3 DNA is TGTGCCAGCAGTGGCCCCTTAACGGGAGGAACCTACAATGAGCAGTTCTTC.

V and J are TRBV30 and TRBJ1-2, with 7 nucleotides matching TRBD1. The trim removed 2 bases at V and 3 bases at J, leaving 9 bases unmatched. This CDR3 is 15 amino acids long. Germline CDR1 GTSNPN, CDR2 SVGIG (reference sequence). CDR3 residues: CAWSSDRQGDYGYTF. For the CDR3, the DNA is TGTGCCTGGAGTTCTGACCGACAGGGCGACTATGGCTACACCTTC.

The chain carries TRBV21-1 and TRBJ2-5; TRBD2, the table's D call, was not compared with the DNA. TRBV21-1 is flagged as a pseudogene. This CDR3 has 12 residues. CDR3: CASSIEKETQYF. The CDR3 DNA is TGTGCCAGCAGCATTGAGAAAGAGACCCAGTACTTC.

This chain joins TRBV28 and TRBJ1-5, with 8 bases identical to TRBD1. Germline V gene data show CDR1 as MDHEN and CDR2 as SYDVKM. This CDR3 comprises 16 residues. V trimming: 6 bases; J trimming: 2 bases; junction bases outside the gene matches: 9. CDR3 DNA sequence: TGTGCCAGCAGACAGGGGGGGGGTGTAGGCAATCAGCCCCAGCATTTT. Translation gives CASRQGGGVGNQPQHF.

V usage is TRBV9 and J usage is TRBJ2-3; 9 bases agree with TRBD1. The CDR3 is 14 amino acids. In germline, CDR1 is SGDLS, CDR2 YYNGEE. The V segment lost 3 bases and the J segment 5 bases; nucleotides outside the gene matches: 4. CDR3 sequence (DNA): TGTGCCAGCAGCGGGACGACAGGGGGAGATACGCAGTATTTT. Translated, it gives CASSGTTGGDTQYF.

Here the CDR3 DNA reads TGTGCCAGTAGTCCGAACCCGTTTCACACTGGAGAAGAGACCCAGTACTTC. This encodes CASSPNPFHTGEETQYF. The chain joins TRBV19 to TRBJ2-5; D remains ambiguous. Germline V CDR1 and CDR2: LNHDA, SQIVND (reference sequence). Trimming took 5 bases from V and 3 from J, leaving 22 bases between them. There are 17 residues in the CDR3.

The chain is built from TRBV5-4 and TRBJ1-2, with TRBD1 matching over 9 bases. Germline V CDR1 and CDR2: SGHNT, YYREEE (reference sequence). The length of the CDR3 is 15 residues. V dropped 0 bases and J dropped 4; count of bases not matched to a gene: 4. Here the CDR3 DNA reads TGTGCCAGCAGCTTGGCCCGGACAGGGGTCTATGGCTACACCTTC. Amino acids: CASSLARTGVYGYTF. Full variable domain (rest looked up from reference TRBV5-4 and TRBJ1-2): ETGVTQSPTHLIKTRGQQVTLRCSSQSGHNTVSWYQQALGQGPQFIFQYYREEENGRGNFPPRFSGLQFPNYSSELNVNALELDDSALYLCASSLARTGVYGYTFGSGTRLTVV.

This clone was recorded a few times. The chain joins TRBV7-9 to TRBJ1-2, with a possible D match to TRBD1 (5 bases). V gave up 3 bases and J gave up 3 bases, with 14 bases separating them. CDR3 length: 15 residues. Germline CDR1 reads SEHNR; CDR2 reads FQNEAQ (reference sequence). In nucleotides, the CDR3 is TGTGCCAGCAGCTTCGCGGGGCAGGCGGACTATGGCTACACCTTC. It specifies CASSFAGQADYGYTF.

CDR3 residues: CASSGPIYVNEQFF. The CDR3 nucleotides are TGTGCCTCCAGCGGACCGATATACGTCAATGAGCAGTTCTTC. The genes are TRBV30 and TRBJ2-1; a weak D match, TRBD2 (5 bases). V was cut by 7 bases and J by 6 bases, with 19 bases left in between. This CDR3 spans 14 amino acids. Germline lookup yields CDR1 GTSNPN and CDR2 SVGIG (reference sequence).

The V and J genes are TRBV6-1 and TRBJ1-3, with unresolved D. CDR1 and CDR2 (germline): MNHNS, SASEGT. V lost 1 base, J lost 4 bases, and 11 bases lay in between. CDR3 length equals 15 residues. The CDR3: CASSEEDWRGNTIYF. CDR3 sequence (DNA): TGTGCCAGCAGTGAAGAGGACTGGAGGGGAAACACCATATATTTT.

This clone was counted once. The rearrangement links TRBV2 to TRBJ2-5, with TRBD2 matching 9 bases. This CDR3 spans 20 amino acids. The ends lost 0 bases at V and 4 bases at J; junction bases unmatched: 18. The germline gives CDR1 SNHLY, CDR2 FYNNEI. This chain's CDR3 is CASSEALLAGTPELPETQYF. CDR3 sequence (DNA): TGTGCCAGCAGTGAAGCGCTTCTAGCGGGGACCCCGGAGTTACCAGAGACCCAGTACTTC.